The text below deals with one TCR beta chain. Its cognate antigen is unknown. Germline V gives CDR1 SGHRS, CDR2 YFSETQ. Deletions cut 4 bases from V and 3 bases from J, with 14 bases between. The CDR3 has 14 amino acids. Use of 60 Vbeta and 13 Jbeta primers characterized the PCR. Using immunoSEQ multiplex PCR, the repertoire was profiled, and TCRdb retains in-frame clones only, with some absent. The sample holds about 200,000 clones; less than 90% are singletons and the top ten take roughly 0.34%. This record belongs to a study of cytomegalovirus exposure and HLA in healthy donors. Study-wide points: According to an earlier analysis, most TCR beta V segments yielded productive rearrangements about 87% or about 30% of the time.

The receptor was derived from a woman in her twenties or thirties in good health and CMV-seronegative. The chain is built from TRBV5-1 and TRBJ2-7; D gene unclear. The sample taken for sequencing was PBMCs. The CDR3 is CASSLTSAHYEQYF. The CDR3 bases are TGCGCCAGCAGCCTTACGAGCGCGCACTACGAGCAGTACTTC.